A single sample gave rise to the 28 T cell receptor beta chains below, sequenced in a study of OX40 agonist ivuxolimab in advanced cancers. Some clones are missing from TCRdb's copy, which holds only in-frame ones; the method was immunoSEQ multiplex PCR. The sample records some 43,000 clones, approximately 90% being singletons. The input for sequencing was CD4+ or CD8+ T cells sorted from blood, taken in a trial of the OX40 agonist ivuxolimab. Every receptor here comes from an adult with an advanced solid tumor such as melanoma, head and neck, liver or kidney cancer.

The sample holds one count of this clone. The CDR3 nucleotides are TGTGCCAGCAACGCCCCGGGGGGAGATACGCAGTATTTT. This sequence encodes CASNAPGGDTQYF. The genes are TRBV6-5 and TRBJ2-3, with TRBD2 matching 7 bases. Germline V gene sequence: CDR1 MNHEY, CDR2 SVGAGI. V shed 7 bases, J shed 5 bases, and the junction held 6 bases outside the gene matches. CDR3 length equals 13 residues.

The chain couples TRBV7-6 to TRBJ2-1; TRBD1 matches 7 bases. The junction had 9 bases not matched to a gene; V was cut back by 1 base and J by 3 bases. CDR1 and CDR2 (germline): SGHVS, FNYEAQ. The CDR3 consists of 17 residues. CDR3 sequence reads: CASSLGPPGTVYNEQFF. CDR3 bases: TGTGCCAGCAGCTTAGGACCCCCCGGGACAGTCTACAATGAGCAGTTCTTC.

This chain connects TRBV30 to TRBJ1-1; TRBD1 matches 8 bases. CDR3 length: 14 amino acids. Trimming removed 5 bases from V and 8 bases from J; junction bases left unmatched: 13. Germline V gene sequence: CDR1 GTSNPN, CDR2 SVGIG (reference sequence). The CDR3 here is CAWSAVQGEEEAFF. CDR3 nucleotide sequence: TGTGCCTGGTCAGCGGTACAGGGGGAGGAGGAAGCTTTCTTT.

The V and J genes are TRBV9 and TRBJ2-3; D is possibly TRBD2 (6 bases). CDR1 and CDR2 from the germline V gene are SGDLS and YYNGEE. CDR3 length equals 17 residues. Trimming left V 1 base short and J 1 base short, with 16 bases between. Written as DNA, the CDR3 is TGTGCCAGCAGCGTAAGCCCCCCGGAGGGACGCACAGATACGCAGTATTTT. The encoded protein is CASSVSPPEGRTDTQYF.

The V call is TRBV29-1, the J call TRBJ1-1, with 7 bases aligning to TRBD1. The ends lost 1 base at V and 13 bases at J; junction bases unmatched: 6. The CDR3 is made up of 11 amino acids. CDR1 is SQVTM, CDR2 ANQGSEA, per germline. This chain's CDR3 is CSVEAEGAVFF. DNA of the CDR3: TGCAGCGTTGAAGCGGAGGGGGCCGTTTTCTTT.

The chain links TRBV5-6 to TRBJ2-3; the D is unclear. The CDR3 extends over 14 amino acids. The V and J ends lost 0 bases and 2 bases respectively, with 7 bases between them. The V gene's germline CDR1 is SGHDT and CDR2 YYEEEE. The CDR3 loop is CASSLVTDTDTQYF. In nucleotides, the CDR3 is TGTGCCAGCAGCTTGGTGACTGACACAGATACGCAGTATTTT.

This chain uses TRBV2 with TRBJ2-5; 7 bases agree with TRBD2. Germline values: CDR1 SNHLY, CDR2 FYNNEI. The CDR3 loop spans 15 amino acids. V was pared by 3 bases and J by 2 bases, with 6 bases of the junction left unmatched. The CDR3 loop reads CASSDGREYQETQYF. CDR3 bases: TGTGCCAGCAGTGATGGGAGGGAGTATCAAGAGACCCAGTACTTC.

The chain recombines TRBV6-4 with TRBJ2-2; 10 positions match TRBD2. The V segment lost 3 bases and the J segment 6 bases; nucleotides outside the gene matches: 4. This CDR3 has 15 residues. Germline V CDR1 and CDR2: MRHNA, SNTAGT. The CDR3 reads CASSEQAGGPGELFF. CDR3 bases: TGTGCCAGCAGTGAACAAGCGGGGGGGCCCGGGGAGCTGTTTTTT.

This sequence joins TRBV4-3 and TRBJ2-1; 8 bases are shared with TRBD2. The length of the CDR3 is 17 residues. Trimming cost V 0 bases and J 0 bases; bases outside gene matches: 4. CDR1 is LGHNA, CDR2 YSLEER, per germline. CDR3 nucleotides: TGCGCCAGCAGCCAAGACTCCGGGGGGGGCTCCTACAATGAGCAGTTCTTC. Residues: CASSQDSGGGSYNEQFF.

V gene TRBV2 combines with J gene TRBJ1-3; the match to TRBD1 covers 7 bases. Trimming removed 7 bases from V and 7 bases from J; junction bases left unmatched: 10. The germline gives CDR1 SNHLY, CDR2 FYNNEI. The length of the CDR3 is 14 residues. CDR3 coding DNA: TGTGCCAGCATGCGAAGACAGGGTCGGAACACCATATATTTT. Amino acids: CASMRRQGRNTIYF.

CDR3 region: CASMYSRDSNQPQHF. The CDR3 nucleotides are TGTGCCAGCATGTATTCAAGGGATAGCAATCAGCCCCAGCATTTT. The chain carries TRBV6-5 and TRBJ1-5; D gene unclear. V lost 7 bases, J lost 0 bases, and 13 bases lay in between. Looked up from germline, CDR1 is MNHEY and CDR2 is SVGAGI. This CDR3 is built from 15 residues.

V usage is TRBV9 and J usage is TRBJ1-1, with a tentative D call TRBD1 (6 bases). The CDR3 spans 14 residues. Germline CDR1 is SGDLS and CDR2 is YYNGEE. V was clipped by 5 bases and J by 0 bases, with 11 bases between them. The CDR3 here is CASRDDRMNTEAFF. CDR3 in DNA: TGTGCCAGCAGAGACGACAGGATGAACACTGAAGCTTTCTTT. The variable domain in full, completed from reference TRBV9 and TRBJ1-1, reads DSGVTQTPKHLITATGQRVTLRCSPRSGDLSVYWYQQSLDQGLQFLIQYYNGEERAKGNILERFSAQQFPDLHSELNLSSLELGDSALYFCASRDDRMNTEAFFGQGTRLTVV.

The chain employs TRBV6-6 and TRBJ1-6, with a weak D call TRBD1 (6 bases). V was pared by 2 bases and J by 13 bases, with 12 bases between. This CDR3 contains 13 residues. Germline V gene lookup returns CDR1 MNHNY and CDR2 SVGAGI (reference sequence). CDR3 in DNA: TGTGCCAGCAGTTACCCAGGGGACCGGCCCCTCCACTTT. Translated, it gives CASSYPGDRPLHF.

This clone was observed once. This chain links TRBV6-5 with TRBJ1-1; D may be TRBD1 (6 bases). V dropped 0 bases and J dropped 1 base, with 9 bases sitting between them. The CDR3 sequence is 15 residues long. Per germline, CDR1 MNHEY and CDR2 SVGAGI. In DNA form, the CDR3 reads TGTGCCAGCAGTTACTCTAACAGGGCGAACACTGAAGCTTTCTTT. Translation gives CASSYSNRANTEAFF.

This clone was observed a single time. This chain's CDR3 is CAWTPRQGYPYEQYF. Here the CDR3 DNA reads TGTGCCTGGACCCCCAGACAGGGTTATCCCTACGAGCAGTACTTC. The rearrangement joins TRBV30 to TRBJ2-7, with 7 bases identical to TRBD1. V was pared by 4 bases and J by 2 bases, with 11 bases of the junction left unmatched. The CDR3 loop spans 15 amino acids. Germline V gene lookup returns CDR1 GTSNPN and CDR2 SVGIG (reference sequence).

V usage is TRBV9 and J usage is TRBJ1-4; TRBD1 matches at 7 bases. The CDR3 covers 15 residues. Germline V gene sequence: CDR1 SGDLS, CDR2 YYNGEE. V lost 3 bases and J lost 8; bases outside the gene matches: 10. DNA of the CDR3: TGTGCCAGCAGCGCAGAGGGGGCGACTTCCGAAAAACTGTTTTTT. Translating gives CASSAEGATSEKLFF.

Only a few counts were recorded for this clone. The genes are TRBV7-8 and TRBJ2-2; TRBD2 matches at 10 bases. CDR1 is SGHVS and CDR2 is FQNEAQ in the germline V gene. The length of the CDR3 is 19 residues. After removal of 5 bases from V and 6 bases from J, the junction contained 18 bases not matched to a gene. The CDR3 DNA reads as TGTGCCAGCAGCCTACGCTTATTATATAGCGGGAGGTTAGCCGGGGAGCTGTTTTTT. Translating it yields CASSLRLLYSGRLAGELFF.

This clone was seen only once. V is TRBV9 and J is TRBJ2-3; 12 bases fit TRBD2. Looked up from germline, CDR1 is SGDLS and CDR2 is YYNGEE. Trimming took 3 bases from V and 2 from J; bases not matched to a gene: 4. The CDR3 has 16 residues. The CDR3 sequence: CASSASSGRVTDTQYF. The CDR3 DNA follows: TGTGCCAGCAGCGCGTCTAGCGGGAGGGTCACAGATACGCAGTATTTT.

Here the CDR3 DNA reads TGCGCCAGCAGCCAAGCAGGACAGGGGATGAGTGGCTACACCTTC. It yields the protein CASSQAGQGMSGYTF. V is TRBV4-3 and J is TRBJ1-2; 9 bases agree with TRBD1. The trim removed 1 base at V and 7 bases at J, leaving 7 bases unmatched. Germline lookup yields CDR1 LGHNA and CDR2 YSLEER. There are 15 residues in the CDR3.

This clone was detected once. CDR3 protein: CASSQDSAGAGNIQYF. DNA for the CDR3: TGCGCCAGCAGCCAAGATTCCGCGGGGGCAGGGAACATTCAGTACTTC. The chain has TRBV4-3 and TRBJ2-4; weak D call: TRBD2 (7 bases). V was cut by 0 bases and J by 7 bases, with 16 bases left in between. The CDR3 spans 16 residues. Germline V CDR1 and CDR2: LGHNA, YSLEER.

V usage is TRBV6-5 and J usage is TRBJ2-7; TRBD1 matches at 9 bases. The V gene end was trimmed by 5 bases and the J gene end by 2 bases; junction bases not matched to a gene: 7. The germline gives CDR1 MNHEY, CDR2 SVGAGI. CDR3 size: 15 residues. The CDR3 DNA follows: TGTGCCAGCAGTGCCGGGACAGGGAAAACCTACGAGCAGTACTTC. Encoded protein: CASSAGTGKTYEQYF.

The J gene is TRBJ2-1, the V gene TRBV27; 8 bases match TRBD1. The V segment lost 6 bases and the J segment 2 bases; nucleotides outside the gene matches: 0. There are 13 residues in the CDR3. Per germline, CDR1 MNHEY and CDR2 SMNVEV (reference sequence). The CDR3 DNA sequence: TGTGCCAGCAGACAGGGGGCCTACAATGAGCAGTTCTTC. Encoded protein: CASRQGAYNEQFF.

This chain uses TRBV6-6 with TRBJ1-1; D is perhaps TRBD1 (5 bases). The CDR3 loop spans 13 amino acids. With 2 bases removed from V and 6 bases from J, the gap between germline ends came to 10 bases. In germline, CDR1 is MNHNY, CDR2 SVGAGI (reference sequence). Here the CDR3 reads CASSYGAGPEAFF. CDR3 nucleotide sequence: TGTGCCAGCAGTTACGGGGCGGGACCTGAAGCTTTCTTT.

This sequence joins TRBV4-3 and TRBJ1-2; 10 nucleotides match TRBD1. This CDR3 contains 16 residues. V shed 1 base and J 6 bases; nucleotides not matched to a gene: 8. Germline V CDR1 and CDR2: LGHNA, YSLEER. The CDR3 coding sequence is TGCGCCAGCAGCCAAGGTCCCGGGACAGGGGAGAATGGCTACACCTTC. It specifies CASSQGPGTGENGYTF.

The chain carries TRBV6-5 and TRBJ1-1; D ambiguous. The CDR3 is 16 residues long. Trimming took 2 bases from V and 1 from J, leaving 14 bases between them. CDR1 MNHEY and CDR2 SVGAGI come from the germline V gene. The CDR3 here is CASSYAGFTSNTEAFF. For the CDR3, the DNA is TGTGCCAGCAGTTACGCCGGGTTCACGTCGAACACTGAAGCTTTCTTT.

The chain is built from TRBV13 and TRBJ2-7; TRBD2 aligns across 15 bases. Germline V lookup: CDR1 PRHDT, CDR2 FYEKMQ (reference sequence). The trim removed 4 bases at V and 7 bases at J, leaving 8 bases unmatched. The CDR3 contains 16 residues. For the CDR3, the DNA is TGTGCCAGCAGCTCCCCAGGGGGGACTAGCGGGAGGGAGCAGTACTTC. It yields the protein CASSSPGGTSGREQYF.

This clone was recorded only once. The chain uses TRBV5-5 and TRBJ2-7; 12 bases line up with TRBD2. Losses at the gene ends were 4 bases for V and 3 bases for J; bases not matched to a gene: 8. Germline V gene lookup returns CDR1 SGHKS and CDR2 YYEKEE (reference sequence). The CDR3 runs 16 residues. This CDR3 reads CASSPPTSGGIYEQYF. CDR3 sequence (DNA): TGTGCCAGCAGCCCACCAACTAGCGGGGGGATCTACGAGCAGTACTTC. Based on the CDR3 plus reference TRBV5-5 and TRBJ2-7, the full variable domain is DAGVTQSPTHLIKTRGQQVTLRCSPISGHKSVSWYQQVLGQGPQFIFQYYEKEERGRGNFPDRFSARQFPNYSSELNVNALLLGDSALYLCASSPPTSGGIYEQYFGPGTRLTVT.

The chain joins TRBV29-1 to TRBJ2-3, with D hard to call. V dropped 7 bases and J dropped 0 bases, with 23 bases sitting between them. The germline gives CDR1 SQVTM, CDR2 ANQGSEA. This CDR3 contains 17 residues. The DNA of the CDR3 is TGCAGCGCCAGACATCGCCGGACGAGTCTGAGCACAGATACGCAGTATTTT. Encoded protein: CSARHRRTSLSTDTQYF.